A selection of T cell receptor beta chains follows, all from one sample in a study of OX40 agonist ivuxolimab in advanced cancers. Method: immunoSEQ multiplex PCR; TCRdb's copy keeps in-frame clones and lacks some. In the table there are 55,000 to 80,000 clones, around 84% of which are singletons. The sequences come from CD4+ or CD8+ T cells sorted from blood, collected in a trial of the OX40 agonist ivuxolimab. All receptors derive from an adult with an advanced solid tumor such as melanoma, head and neck, liver or kidney cancer. The CDR3 runs from the conserved cysteine through the conserved F or W. Fields, in order: V gene, D gene, J gene, clone size, CDR3 protein, CDR3 DNA. The D gene is left open where the match is weak. The size of a clone is reported for some rows only, either as once, few or many, or as a class for expanded clones.

v_call: TRBV6-5; d_call: .; j_call: TRBJ1-1; clone_size: .; cdr3_aa: CASSSPAIGNTEAFF; cdr3_nt: TGTGCCAGCAGTTCCCCGGCGATCGGGAACACTGAAGCTTTCTTT
v_call: TRBV4-3; d_call: TRBD1; j_call: TRBJ2-7; clone_size: .; cdr3_aa: CASSQTGGPGYEQYF; cdr3_nt: TGCGCCAGCAGCCAGACAGGGGGCCCCGGCTACGAGCAGTACTTC
v_call: TRBV6-5; d_call: .; j_call: TRBJ1-2; clone_size: .; cdr3_aa: CASSYEQGLSYTF; cdr3_nt: TGTGCCAGCAGTTACGAGCAGGGCCTAAGCTACACCTTC
v_call: TRBV5-8; d_call: .; j_call: TRBJ1-5; clone_size: .; cdr3_aa: CASSLPTGNNQPQHF; cdr3_nt: TGTGCCAGCAGCTTACCTACAGGGAACAATCAGCCCCAGCATTTT
v_call: TRBV4-2; d_call: TRBD1; j_call: TRBJ1-5; clone_size: .; cdr3_aa: CASSHTGQGHQPQHF; cdr3_nt: TGTGCCAGCAGCCACACCGGACAGGGTCATCAGCCCCAGCATTTT
v_call: TRBV27; d_call: .; j_call: TRBJ2-3; clone_size: .; cdr3_aa: CASSGWTARTDTQYF; cdr3_nt: TGTGCCAGCAGTGGTTGGACAGCCAGGACAGATACGCAGTATTTT
v_call: TRBV6-5; d_call: .; j_call: TRBJ2-2; clone_size: .; cdr3_aa: CASSQFRVNTGELFF; cdr3_nt: TGTGCCAGCAGTCAATTCAGGGTTAACACCGGGGAGCTGTTTTTT
v_call: TRBV5-1; d_call: .; j_call: TRBJ2-7; clone_size: .; cdr3_aa: CASSLVPNYEQYF; cdr3_nt: TGCGCCAGCAGCTTGGTCCCCAACTACGAGCAGTACTTC
v_call: TRBV12-5; d_call: TRBD1; j_call: TRBJ1-6; clone_size: .; cdr3_aa: CASGIWTGRNSPLHF; cdr3_nt: TGTGCTAGTGGTATCTGGACAGGGAGGAATTCACCCCTCCACTTT
v_call: TRBV19; d_call: TRBD1; j_call: TRBJ1-5; clone_size: .; cdr3_aa: CASSYYRDRASTQPQHF; cdr3_nt: TGTGCCAGTAGTTACTACCGGGACAGGGCAAGCACTCAGCCCCAGCATTTT
v_call: TRBV11-3; d_call: .; j_call: TRBJ1-1; clone_size: once; cdr3_aa: CASSLRTPEAFF; cdr3_nt: TGTGCCAGCAGCTTGCGGACTCCAGAAGCTTTCTTT
v_call: TRBV4-3; d_call: TRBD2; j_call: TRBJ2-1; clone_size: .; cdr3_aa: CASSQEELAGTYNEQFF; cdr3_nt: TGCGCCAGCAGCCAAGAAGAGCTAGCGGGGACCTACAATGAGCAGTTCTTC
v_call: TRBV4-3; d_call: TRBD2; j_call: TRBJ2-6; clone_size: .; cdr3_aa: CASSQNGGVYSGANVLTF; cdr3_nt: TGCGCCAGCAGCCAAAACGGGGGGGTTTACTCTGGGGCCAACGTCCTGACTTTC
v_call: TRBV30; d_call: .; j_call: TRBJ2-6; clone_size: .; cdr3_aa: CAWIKPGANVLTF; cdr3_nt: TGTGCCTGGATTAAGCCTGGGGCCAACGTCCTGACTTTC
v_call: TRBV6-6; d_call: TRBD2; j_call: TRBJ2-3; clone_size: .; cdr3_aa: CASSSEAGVTQYF; cdr3_nt: TGTGCCAGCAGTTCTGAAGCGGGAGTTACGCAGTATTTT
v_call: TRBV6-5; d_call: TRBD1; j_call: TRBJ1-2; clone_size: .; cdr3_aa: CASRQGWNYGYTF; cdr3_nt: TGTGCCAGCAGACAGGGGTGGAACTATGGCTACACCTTC
v_call: TRBV5-6; d_call: .; j_call: TRBJ2-2; clone_size: .; cdr3_aa: CASSIQGSTGELFF; cdr3_nt: TGTGCCAGCAGCATACAGGGATCCACCGGGGAGCTGTTTTTT